The sequence of this T cell receptor beta chain was determined in a study of human T cells and chemical hapten exposure. Time point given: patch test 3, about 24 weeks after DPC sensitization. Treatment reported: therapeutic diphenylcyclopropenone sensitization with weekly scalp DPC. Ahead of applying each patch test, blood was sampled. Extraction of total RNA was performed on unfractionated whole blood. As originally analysed: Samples had a median of approximately 89,000 TCRs, ranging roughly 20,000 to 690,600. Each CDR3 protein gets one entry after TCRdb re-called the RACE reads with MiXCR. For this entry, the V and J calls and clone size follow TCRdb and not the study's own pipeline. The repertoire holds 95,000 to 150,000 distinct CDR3 sequences, with about 11% as singletons. The sequences come from whole blood, collected in connection with sensitization to the hapten diphenylcyclopropenone (DPC). The clonotype was recovered from a woman between 50 and 59 years old with alopecia areata. Some clones in this sample may be carry-over from other donors' samples.

The CDR3: CASSRRGAEKLFF. The DNA of the CDR3 is TGTGCCAGCAGCCGGCGCGGGGCAGAAAAACTGTTTTTT. The rearrangement uses TRBV5-6 and TRBJ1-4, with D possibly matching TRBD1 (5 bases). Trimming took off 4 bases at V and 8 bases at J, with 12 bases between the two ends. The CDR3 runs to 13 residues. The germline gives CDR1 SGHDT, CDR2 YYEEEE.